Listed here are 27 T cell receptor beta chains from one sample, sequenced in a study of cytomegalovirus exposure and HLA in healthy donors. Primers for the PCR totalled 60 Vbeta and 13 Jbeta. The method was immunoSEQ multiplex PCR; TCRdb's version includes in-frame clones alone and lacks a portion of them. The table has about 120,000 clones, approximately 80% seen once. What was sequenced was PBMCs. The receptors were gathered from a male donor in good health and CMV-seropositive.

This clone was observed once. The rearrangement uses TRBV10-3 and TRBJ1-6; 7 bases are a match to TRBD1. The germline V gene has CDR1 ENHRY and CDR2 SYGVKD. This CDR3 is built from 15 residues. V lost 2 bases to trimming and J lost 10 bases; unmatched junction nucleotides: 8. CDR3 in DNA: TGTGCCATCAGTGAGGAGGGGGCGACGAGATCACCCCTCCACTTT. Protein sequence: CAISEEGATRSPLHF.

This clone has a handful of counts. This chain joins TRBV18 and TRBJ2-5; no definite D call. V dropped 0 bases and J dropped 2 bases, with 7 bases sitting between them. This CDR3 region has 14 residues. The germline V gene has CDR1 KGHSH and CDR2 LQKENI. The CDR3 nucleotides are TGTGCCAGCTCACCACCATCCTTTCAAGAGACCCAGTACTTC. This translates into CASSPPSFQETQYF.

The chain's CDR3 is CASRTGIGSHEQYF. The CDR3 DNA is TGTGCCAGCAGGACCGGGATAGGGAGCCACGAGCAGTACTTC. The chain recombines TRBV6-6 with TRBJ2-7; tentative D call: TRBD2 (5 bases). This CDR3 has 14 residues. Trimming left V 6 bases short and J 5 bases short, with 17 bases between. The germline gives CDR1 MNHNY, CDR2 SVGAGI (reference sequence).

Written as DNA, the CDR3 is TGTGCCAGCAGCCGCGGGGCGTCTTCCTACAATGAGCAGTTCTTC. Its protein product is CASSRGASSYNEQFF. The chain has TRBV14 and TRBJ2-1, with D possibly TRBD2 on 6 matching bases. V was trimmed by 4 bases and J by 1 base, leaving 11 bases between them. Germline V CDR1 and CDR2: SGHDN, FVKESK. The CDR3 is 15 residues long.

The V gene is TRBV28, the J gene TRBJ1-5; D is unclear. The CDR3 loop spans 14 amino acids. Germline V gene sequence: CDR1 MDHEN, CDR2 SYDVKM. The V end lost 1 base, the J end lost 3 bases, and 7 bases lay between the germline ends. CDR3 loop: CASSLSQANQPQHF. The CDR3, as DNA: TGTGCCAGCAGTTTATCCCAGGCCAATCAGCCCCAGCATTTT.

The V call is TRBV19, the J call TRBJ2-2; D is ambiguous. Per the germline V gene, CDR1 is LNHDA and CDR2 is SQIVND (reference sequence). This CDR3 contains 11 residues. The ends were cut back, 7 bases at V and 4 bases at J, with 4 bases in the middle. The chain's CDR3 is CASTLTGELFF. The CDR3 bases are TGTGCCAGTACCCTCACCGGGGAGCTGTTTTTT.

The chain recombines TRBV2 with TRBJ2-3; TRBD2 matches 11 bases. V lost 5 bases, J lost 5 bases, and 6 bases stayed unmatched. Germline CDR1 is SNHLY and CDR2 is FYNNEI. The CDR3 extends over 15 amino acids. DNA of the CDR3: TGTGCCAGCAGTTTTAGCGGGGGGGCTGGAGATACGCAGTATTTT. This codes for CASSFSGGAGDTQYF. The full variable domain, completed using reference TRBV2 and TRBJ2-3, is EPEVTQTPSHQVTQMGQEVILRCVPISNHLYFYWYRQILGQKVEFLVSFYNNEISEKSEIFDDQFSVERPDGSNFTLKIRSTKLEDSAMYFCASSFSGGAGDTQYFGPGTRLTVL.

CDR3 in DNA: TGTGCCACCAGCAGAGGTGGGACTAGCTCAATAGCGCAGTTCTTC. This encodes CATSRGGTSSIAQFF. V usage is TRBV15 and J usage is TRBJ2-1; 9 bases agree with TRBD2. After removal of 1 base from V and 12 bases from J, the junction contained 10 bases not matched to a gene. This CDR3 spans 15 amino acids. Germline V gives CDR1 LNHNV, CDR2 YYDKDF (reference sequence). The full variable domain, its missing parts supplied by reference TRBV15 and TRBJ2-1, is DAMVIQNPRYQVTQFGKPVTLSCSQTLNHNVMYWYQQKSSQAPKLLFHYYDKDFNNEADTPDNFQSRRPNTSFCFLDIRSPGLGDTAMYLCATSRGGTSSIAQFFGPGTRLTVL.

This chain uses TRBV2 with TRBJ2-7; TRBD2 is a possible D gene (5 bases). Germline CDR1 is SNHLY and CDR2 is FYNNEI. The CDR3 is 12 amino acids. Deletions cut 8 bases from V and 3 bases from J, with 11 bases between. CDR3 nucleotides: TGTGCCAGCCAGCAAGGACTCTACGAGCAGTACTTC. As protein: CASQQGLYEQYF.

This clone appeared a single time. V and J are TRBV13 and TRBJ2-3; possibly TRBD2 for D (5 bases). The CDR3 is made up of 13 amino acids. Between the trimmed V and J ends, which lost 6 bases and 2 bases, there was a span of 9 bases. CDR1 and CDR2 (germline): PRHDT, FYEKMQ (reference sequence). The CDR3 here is CASRKGVTDTQYF. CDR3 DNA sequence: TGTGCCAGCAGAAAGGGAGTCACAGATACGCAGTATTTT.

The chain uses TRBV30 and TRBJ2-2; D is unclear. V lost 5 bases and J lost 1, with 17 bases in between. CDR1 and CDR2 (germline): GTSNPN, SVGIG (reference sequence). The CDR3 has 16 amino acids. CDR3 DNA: TGTGCCTGGTCGCCCGCCGACATATTGAACACCGGGGAGCTGTTTTTT. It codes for CAWSPADILNTGELFF.

CDR3 nucleotide sequence: TGTGCCAGCAGCTTAGAGGCCAGGGGGCCCGGCTATAGCAATCAGCCCCAGCATTTT. Its translation: CASSLEARGPGYSNQPQHF. The J gene is TRBJ1-5, the V gene TRBV7-8, with 8 nucleotides matching TRBD1. The ends lost 1 base at V and 0 bases at J; junction bases unmatched: 11. Germline CDR1 SGHVS, CDR2 FQNEAQ. The CDR3 extends over 19 amino acids.

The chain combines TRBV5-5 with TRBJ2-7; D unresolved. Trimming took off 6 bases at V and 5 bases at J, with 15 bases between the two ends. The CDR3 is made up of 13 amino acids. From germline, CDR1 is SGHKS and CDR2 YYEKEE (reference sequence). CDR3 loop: CASTPTPTHEQYF. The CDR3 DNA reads TGTGCCAGCACCCCTACCCCCACCCACGAGCAGTACTTC. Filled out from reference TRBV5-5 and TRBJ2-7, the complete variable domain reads DAGVTQSPTHLIKTRGQQVTLRCSPISGHKSVSWYQQVLGQGPQFIFQYYEKEERGRGNFPDRFSARQFPNYSSELNVNALLLGDSALYLCASTPTPTHEQYFGPGTRLTVT.

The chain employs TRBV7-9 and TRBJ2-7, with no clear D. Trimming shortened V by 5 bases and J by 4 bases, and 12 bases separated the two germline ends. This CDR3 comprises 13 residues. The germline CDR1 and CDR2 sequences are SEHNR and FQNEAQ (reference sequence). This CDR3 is CASSPELQYEQYF. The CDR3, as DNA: TGTGCCAGCAGCCCAGAACTACAATACGAGCAGTACTTC.

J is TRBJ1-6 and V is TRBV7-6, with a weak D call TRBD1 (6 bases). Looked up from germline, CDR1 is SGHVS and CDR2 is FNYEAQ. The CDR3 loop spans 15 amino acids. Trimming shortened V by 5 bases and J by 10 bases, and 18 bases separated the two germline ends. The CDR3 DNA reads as TGTGCCAGCAGCCCGATACAGGGTAGGGGCTCACCCCTCCACTTT. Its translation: CASSPIQGRGSPLHF.

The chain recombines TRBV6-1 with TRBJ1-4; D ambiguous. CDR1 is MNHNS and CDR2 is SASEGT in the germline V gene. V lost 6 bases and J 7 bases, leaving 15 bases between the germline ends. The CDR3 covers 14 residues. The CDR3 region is CASSPRGLGEKLFF. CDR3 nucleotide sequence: TGTGCCAGCAGCCCCAGAGGCCTCGGTGAAAAACTGTTTTTT.

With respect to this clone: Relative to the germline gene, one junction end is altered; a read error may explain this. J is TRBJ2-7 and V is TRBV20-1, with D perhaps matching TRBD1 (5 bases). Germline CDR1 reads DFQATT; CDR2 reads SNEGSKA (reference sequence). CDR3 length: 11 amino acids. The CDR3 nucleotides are TGCAGTGCTAGGGTACAGGTAGTAAGCGCTTTC. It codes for CSARVQVVSAF.

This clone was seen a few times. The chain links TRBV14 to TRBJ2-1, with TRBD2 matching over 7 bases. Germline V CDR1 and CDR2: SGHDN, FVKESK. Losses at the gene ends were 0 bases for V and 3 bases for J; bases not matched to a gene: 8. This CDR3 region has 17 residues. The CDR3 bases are TGTGCCAGCAGCCAAGATTATCCTAGCGGTATCTACAATGAGCAGTTCTTC. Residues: CASSQDYPSGIYNEQFF.

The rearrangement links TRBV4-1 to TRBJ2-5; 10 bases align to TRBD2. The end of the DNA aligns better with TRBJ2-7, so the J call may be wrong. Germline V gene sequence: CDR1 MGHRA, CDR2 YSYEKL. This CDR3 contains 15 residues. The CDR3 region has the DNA TGCGCCAGCAGCCAAGTCACTAGCGGGGTTAACGAGCAGTACTTC. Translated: CASSQVTSGVNEQYF.

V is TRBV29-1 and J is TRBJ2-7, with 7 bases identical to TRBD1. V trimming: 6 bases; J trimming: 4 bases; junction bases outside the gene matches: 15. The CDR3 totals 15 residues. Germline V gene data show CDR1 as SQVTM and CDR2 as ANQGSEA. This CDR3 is CSVVGTEGDPYEQYF. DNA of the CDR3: TGCAGCGTCGTCGGGACAGAGGGGGACCCTTACGAGCAGTACTTC.

CDR3 region: CASRGPTNYGYTF. CDR3 sequence (DNA): TGTGCCAGCAGGGGCCCGACTAACTATGGCTACACCTTC. The chain combines TRBV6-1 with TRBJ1-2; no reliable D call. The CDR3 contains 13 residues. Trimming stripped 6 bases from V and 0 bases from J, with 8 bases between. From germline, CDR1 is MNHNS and CDR2 SASEGT.

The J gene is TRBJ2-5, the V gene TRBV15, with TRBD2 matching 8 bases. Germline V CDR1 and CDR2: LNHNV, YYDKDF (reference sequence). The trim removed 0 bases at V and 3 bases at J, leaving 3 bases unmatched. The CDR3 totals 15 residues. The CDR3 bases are TGTGCCACCAGCAGAGATCATAGCGGGAAAGAGACCCAGTACTTC. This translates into CATSRDHSGKETQYF.

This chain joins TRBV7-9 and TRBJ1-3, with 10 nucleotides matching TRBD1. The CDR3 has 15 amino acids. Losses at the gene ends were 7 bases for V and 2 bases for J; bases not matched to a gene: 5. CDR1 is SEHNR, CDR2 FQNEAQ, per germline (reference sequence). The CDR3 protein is CASTRQGATGNTIYF. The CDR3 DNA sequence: TGTGCCAGCACCCGACAGGGGGCAACTGGAAACACCATATATTTT.

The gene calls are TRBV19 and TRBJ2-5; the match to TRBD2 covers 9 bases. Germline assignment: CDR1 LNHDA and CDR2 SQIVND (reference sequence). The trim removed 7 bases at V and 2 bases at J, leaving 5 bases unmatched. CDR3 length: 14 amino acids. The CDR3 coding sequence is TGTGCCAGTACCCAAGCGGGGGGTCAAGAGACCCAGTACTTC. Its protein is CASTQAGGQETQYF.

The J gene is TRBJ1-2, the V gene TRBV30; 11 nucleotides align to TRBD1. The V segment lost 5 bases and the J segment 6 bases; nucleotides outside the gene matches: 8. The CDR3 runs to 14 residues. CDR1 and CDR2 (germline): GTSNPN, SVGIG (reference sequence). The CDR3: CAWEGDRGSNGYTF. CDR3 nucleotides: TGTGCCTGGGAGGGGGACAGGGGGAGTAATGGCTACACCTTC. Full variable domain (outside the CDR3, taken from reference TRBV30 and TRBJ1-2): SQTIHQWPATLVQPVGSPLSLECTVEGTSNPNLYWYRQAAGRGLQLLFYSVGIGQISSEVPQNLSASRPQDRQFILSSKKLLLSDSGFYLCAWEGDRGSNGYTFGSGTRLTVV.

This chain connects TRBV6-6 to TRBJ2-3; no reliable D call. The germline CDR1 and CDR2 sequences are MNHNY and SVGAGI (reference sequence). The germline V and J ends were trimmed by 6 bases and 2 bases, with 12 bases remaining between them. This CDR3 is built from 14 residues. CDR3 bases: TGTGCCAGCAGGGTGACTCTACACACAGATACGCAGTATTTT. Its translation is CASRVTLHTDTQYF.

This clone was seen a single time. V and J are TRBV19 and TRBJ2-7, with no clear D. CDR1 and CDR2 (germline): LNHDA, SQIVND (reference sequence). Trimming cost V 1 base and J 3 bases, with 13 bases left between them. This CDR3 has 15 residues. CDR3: CASSIAFTEYYEQYF. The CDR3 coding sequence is TGTGCCAGTAGTATAGCTTTTACAGAATACTACGAGCAGTACTTC.